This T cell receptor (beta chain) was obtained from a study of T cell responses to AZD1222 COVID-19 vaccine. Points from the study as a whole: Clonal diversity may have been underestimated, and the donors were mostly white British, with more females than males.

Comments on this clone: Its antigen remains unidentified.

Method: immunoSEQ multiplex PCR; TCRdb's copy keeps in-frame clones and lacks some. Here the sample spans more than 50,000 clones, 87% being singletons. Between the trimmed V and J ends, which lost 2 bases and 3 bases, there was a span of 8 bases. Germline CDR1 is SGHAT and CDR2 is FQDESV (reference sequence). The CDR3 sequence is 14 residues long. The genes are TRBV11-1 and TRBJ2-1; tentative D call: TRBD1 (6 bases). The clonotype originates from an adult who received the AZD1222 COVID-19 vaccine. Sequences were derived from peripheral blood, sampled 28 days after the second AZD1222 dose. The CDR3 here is CASSLQQGYNEQFF. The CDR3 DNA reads TGTGCCAGCAGCTTACAACAGGGCTACAATGAGCAGTTCTTC.